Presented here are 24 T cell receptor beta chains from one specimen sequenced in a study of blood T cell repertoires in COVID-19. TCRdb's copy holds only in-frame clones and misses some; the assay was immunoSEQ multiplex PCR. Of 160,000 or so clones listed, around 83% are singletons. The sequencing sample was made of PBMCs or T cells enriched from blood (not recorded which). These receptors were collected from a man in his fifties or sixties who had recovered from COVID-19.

The CDR3 protein is CASSLAGQGVTGNTIYF. The CDR3, as DNA: TGTGCCAGCAGCTTAGCCGGACAGGGGGTCACTGGAAACACCATATATTTT. V usage is TRBV7-2 and J usage is TRBJ1-3; TRBD1 matches 10 bases. Germline V lookup: CDR1 SGHTA, CDR2 FQGNSA. V lost 0 bases, J lost 2 bases, and 4 bases stayed unmatched. This CDR3 region has 17 residues.

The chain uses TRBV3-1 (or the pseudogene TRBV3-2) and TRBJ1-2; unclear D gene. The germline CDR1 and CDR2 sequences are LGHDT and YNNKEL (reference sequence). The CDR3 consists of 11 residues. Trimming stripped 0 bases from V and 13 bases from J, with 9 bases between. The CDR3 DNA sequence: TGTGCCAGCAGCCAAGATCGCAGTTGCACCTTC. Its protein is CASSQDRSCTF.

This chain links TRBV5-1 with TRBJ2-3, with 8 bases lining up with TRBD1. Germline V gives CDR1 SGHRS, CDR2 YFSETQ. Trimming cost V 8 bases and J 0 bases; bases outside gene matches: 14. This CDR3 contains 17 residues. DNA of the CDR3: TGCGCCAGTACTCCGGGACAGGTTCCTTTCAGCACAGATACGCAGTATTTT. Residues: CASTPGQVPFSTDTQYF.

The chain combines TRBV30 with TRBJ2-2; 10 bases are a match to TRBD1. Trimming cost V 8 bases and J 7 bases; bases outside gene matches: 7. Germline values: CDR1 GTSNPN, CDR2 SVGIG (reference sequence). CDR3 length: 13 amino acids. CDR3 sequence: CALRGQGNGELFF. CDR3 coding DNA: TGTGCCCTCAGGGGACAGGGGAACGGGGAGCTGTTTTTT. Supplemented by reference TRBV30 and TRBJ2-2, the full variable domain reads SQTIHQWPATLVQPVGSPLSLECTVEGTSNPNLYWYRQAAGRGLQLLFYSVGIGQISSEVPQNLSASRPQDRQFILSSKKLLLSDSGFYLCALRGQGNGELFFGEGSRLTVL.

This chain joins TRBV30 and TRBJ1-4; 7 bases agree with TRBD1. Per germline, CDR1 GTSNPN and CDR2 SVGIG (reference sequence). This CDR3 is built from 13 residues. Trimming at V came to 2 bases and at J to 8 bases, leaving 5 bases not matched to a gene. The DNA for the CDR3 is TGTGCCTGGAGTAGAGACAGGGACGAAAAACTGTTTTTT. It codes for CAWSRDRDEKLFF.

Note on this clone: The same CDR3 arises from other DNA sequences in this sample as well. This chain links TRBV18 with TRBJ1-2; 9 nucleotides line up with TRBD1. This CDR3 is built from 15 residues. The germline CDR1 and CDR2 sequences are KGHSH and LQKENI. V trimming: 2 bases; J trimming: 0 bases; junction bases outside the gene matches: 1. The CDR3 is CASSPDRGTNYGYTF. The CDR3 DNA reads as TGTGCCAGCTCACCAGACAGGGGGACTAACTATGGCTACACCTTC.

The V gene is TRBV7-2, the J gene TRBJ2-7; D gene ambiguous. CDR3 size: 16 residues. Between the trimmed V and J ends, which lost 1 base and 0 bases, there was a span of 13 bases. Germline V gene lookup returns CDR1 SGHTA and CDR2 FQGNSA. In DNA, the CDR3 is TGTGCCAGCAGCTTAGGCCCGGCGGAAAGCTCCTACGAGCAGTACTTC. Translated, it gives CASSLGPAESSYEQYF.

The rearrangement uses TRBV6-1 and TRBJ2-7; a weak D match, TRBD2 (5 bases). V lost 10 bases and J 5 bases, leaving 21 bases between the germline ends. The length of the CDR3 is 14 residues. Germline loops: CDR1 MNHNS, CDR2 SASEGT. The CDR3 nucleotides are TGTGCCACTACATCATCCCCACGAGGGAACGAGCAGTACTTC. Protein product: CATTSSPRGNEQYF.

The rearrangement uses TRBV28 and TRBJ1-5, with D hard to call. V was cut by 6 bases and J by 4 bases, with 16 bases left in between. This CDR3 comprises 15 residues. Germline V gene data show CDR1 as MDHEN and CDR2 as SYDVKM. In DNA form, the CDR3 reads TGTGCCAGCAGCCCAGGAGGGTCAGCGAATCAGCCCCAGCATTTT. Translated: CASSPGGSANQPQHF.

The CDR3 loop is CASSDPGRGDYGYTF. For the CDR3, the DNA is TGTGCCAGCAGTGATCCGGGCCGGGGGGACTATGGCTACACCTTC. The chain has TRBV25-1 and TRBJ1-2; D is possibly TRBD1 (5 bases). The ends were cut back, 3 bases at V and 3 bases at J, with 14 bases in the middle. Germline values: CDR1 MGHDK, CDR2 SYGVNS. This CDR3 comprises 15 residues.

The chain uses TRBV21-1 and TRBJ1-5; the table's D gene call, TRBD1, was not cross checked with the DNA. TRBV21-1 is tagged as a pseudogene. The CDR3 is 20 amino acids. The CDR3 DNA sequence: TGTGCCAGCAGCAAAGTGGCGGACTTTGAGGGACATTATAGCAATCAGCCCCAGCATTTT. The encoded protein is CASSKVADFEGHYSNQPQHF.

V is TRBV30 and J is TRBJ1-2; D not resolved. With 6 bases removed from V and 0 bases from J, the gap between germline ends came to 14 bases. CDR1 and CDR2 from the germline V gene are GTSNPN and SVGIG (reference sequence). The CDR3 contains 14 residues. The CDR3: CACFSPRANYGYTF. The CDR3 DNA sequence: TGTGCCTGTTTCTCTCCTAGAGCTAACTATGGCTACACCTTC.

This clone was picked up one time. DNA for the CDR3: TGTGCCAGCAGCGTGGGGACAGGGGGTCAATCACCCCTCCACTTT. This codes for CASSVGTGGQSPLHF. This sequence joins TRBV2 and TRBJ1-6, with 11 bases lining up with TRBD1. CDR3 length: 15 residues. The V gene's germline CDR1 is SNHLY and CDR2 FYNNEI. Germline trimming cut 6 bases from V and 10 bases from J; bases unmatched to any gene: 8.

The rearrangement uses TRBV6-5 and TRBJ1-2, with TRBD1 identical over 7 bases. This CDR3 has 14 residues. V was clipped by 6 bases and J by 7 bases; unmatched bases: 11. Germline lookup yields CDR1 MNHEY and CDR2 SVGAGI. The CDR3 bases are TGTGCCAGCAGGCCCACAGGGGCCCAAACTGGCTACACCTTC. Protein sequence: CASRPTGAQTGYTF.

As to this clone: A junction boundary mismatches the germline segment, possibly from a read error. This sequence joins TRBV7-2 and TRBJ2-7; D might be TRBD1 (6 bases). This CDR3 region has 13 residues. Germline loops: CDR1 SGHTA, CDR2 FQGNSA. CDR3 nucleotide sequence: TGTGCCAACAGCCTGGGACAAGTCTACGAGCAGTACTTC. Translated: CANSLGQVYEQYF. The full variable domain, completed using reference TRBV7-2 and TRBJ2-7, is GAGVSQSPSNKVTEKGKDVELRCDPISGHTALYWYRQSLGQGLEFLIYFQGNSAPDKSGLPSDRFSAERTGGSVSTLTIQRTQQEDSAVYLCANSLGQVYEQYFGPGTRLTVT.

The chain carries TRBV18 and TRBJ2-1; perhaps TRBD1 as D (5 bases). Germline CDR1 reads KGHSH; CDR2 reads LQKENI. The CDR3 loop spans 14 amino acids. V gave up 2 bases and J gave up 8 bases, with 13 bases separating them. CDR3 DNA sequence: TGTGCCAGCTCACCAGTACAGGTCAGGGATGAGCAGTTCTTC. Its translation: CASSPVQVRDEQFF.

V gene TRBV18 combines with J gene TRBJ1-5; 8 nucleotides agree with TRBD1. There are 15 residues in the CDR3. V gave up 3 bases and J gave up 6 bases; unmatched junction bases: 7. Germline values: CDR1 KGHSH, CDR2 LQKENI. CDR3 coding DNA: TGTGCCAGCTCACCGGACAGGGCAGGTGGTCAGCCCCAGCATTTT. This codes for CASSPDRAGGQPQHF.

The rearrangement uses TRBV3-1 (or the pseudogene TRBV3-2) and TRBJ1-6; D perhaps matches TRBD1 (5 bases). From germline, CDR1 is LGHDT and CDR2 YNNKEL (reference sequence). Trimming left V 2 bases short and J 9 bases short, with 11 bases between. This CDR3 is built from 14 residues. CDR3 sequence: CASSQLQGGSPLHF. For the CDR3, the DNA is TGTGCCAGCAGCCAACTCCAGGGAGGTTCACCCCTCCACTTT.

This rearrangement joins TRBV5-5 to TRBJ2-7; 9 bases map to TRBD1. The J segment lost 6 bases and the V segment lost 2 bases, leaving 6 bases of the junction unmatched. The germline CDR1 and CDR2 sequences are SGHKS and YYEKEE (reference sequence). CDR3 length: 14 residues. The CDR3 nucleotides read TGTGCCAGCAGCTTCCAGACAGGGGGTGGCGAGCAGTACTTC. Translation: CASSFQTGGGEQYF.

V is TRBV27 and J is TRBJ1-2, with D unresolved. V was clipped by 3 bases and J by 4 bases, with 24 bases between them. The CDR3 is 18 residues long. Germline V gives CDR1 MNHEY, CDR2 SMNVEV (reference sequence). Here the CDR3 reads CASSFSREGTPRIYGYTF. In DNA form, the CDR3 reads TGTGCCAGCAGTTTTTCAAGGGAGGGAACCCCAAGGATCTATGGCTACACCTTC.

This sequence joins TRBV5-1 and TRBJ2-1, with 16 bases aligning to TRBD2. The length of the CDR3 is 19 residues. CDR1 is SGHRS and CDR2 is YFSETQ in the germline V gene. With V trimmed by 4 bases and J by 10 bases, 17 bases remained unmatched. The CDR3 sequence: CASSPLSGTSGGAFSEQFF. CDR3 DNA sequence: TGCGCCAGCAGCCCGCTTTCCGGGACTAGCGGGGGGGCGTTCTCGGAGCAGTTCTTC.

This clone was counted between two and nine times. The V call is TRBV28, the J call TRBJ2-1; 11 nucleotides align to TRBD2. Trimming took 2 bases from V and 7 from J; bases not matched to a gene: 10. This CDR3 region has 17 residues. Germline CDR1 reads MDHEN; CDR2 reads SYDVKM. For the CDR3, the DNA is TGTGCCAGCAGTTTAAATATGGGACTAGCGGTCAGGAATGAGCAGTTCTTC. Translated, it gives CASSLNMGLAVRNEQFF.

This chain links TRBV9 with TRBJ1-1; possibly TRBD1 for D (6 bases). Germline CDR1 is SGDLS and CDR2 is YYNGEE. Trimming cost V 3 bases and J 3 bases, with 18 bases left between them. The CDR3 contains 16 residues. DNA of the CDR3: TGTGCCAGCAGCGCTGGGCCAGGTGGGGGCTACACTGAAGCTTTCTTT. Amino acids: CASSAGPGGGYTEAFF. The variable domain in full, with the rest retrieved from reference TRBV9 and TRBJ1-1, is DSGVTQTPKHLITATGQRVTLRCSPRSGDLSVYWYQQSLDQGLQFLIQYYNGEERAKGNILERFSAQQFPDLHSELNLSSLELGDSALYFCASSAGPGGGYTEAFFGQGTRLTVV.

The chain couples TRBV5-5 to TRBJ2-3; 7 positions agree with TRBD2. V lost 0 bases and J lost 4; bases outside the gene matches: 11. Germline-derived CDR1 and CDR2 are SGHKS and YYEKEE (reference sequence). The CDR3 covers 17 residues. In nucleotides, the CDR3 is TGTGCCAGCAGCTTGGTTCCTACGGGGGGAATTCCAGATACGCAGTATTTT. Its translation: CASSLVPTGGIPDTQYF.